The sequence of this T cell receptor beta chain was determined in a study of T cell responses to AZD1222 COVID-19 vaccine. Study results and limitations: It should be noted that donors were predominantly white British and more often female, and clonal diversity was possibly underestimated. The peak T cell response came first, and repertoires were sampled only after it.

Regarding this clone: What it binds is unknown.

Germline CDR1 SGDLS, CDR2 YYNGEE. V lost 3 bases to trimming and J lost 3 bases, with 17 bases between them. The CDR3 contains 16 residues. Method: immunoSEQ multiplex PCR; TCRdb's copy keeps in-frame clones and lacks some. Of under 30,000 clones in the sample, 92% are singletons; the top ten hold over 7%. The input for sequencing was peripheral blood, taken 28 days after the second AZD1222 dose. The genes are TRBV9 and TRBJ2-3; D ambiguous. This sequence originates from an adult who received the AZD1222 COVID-19 vaccine. The CDR3 DNA reads TGTGCCAGCAGCGCCCCTACTCCCCACGTTACAGATACGCAGTATTTT. Translated: CASSAPTPHVTDTQYF.